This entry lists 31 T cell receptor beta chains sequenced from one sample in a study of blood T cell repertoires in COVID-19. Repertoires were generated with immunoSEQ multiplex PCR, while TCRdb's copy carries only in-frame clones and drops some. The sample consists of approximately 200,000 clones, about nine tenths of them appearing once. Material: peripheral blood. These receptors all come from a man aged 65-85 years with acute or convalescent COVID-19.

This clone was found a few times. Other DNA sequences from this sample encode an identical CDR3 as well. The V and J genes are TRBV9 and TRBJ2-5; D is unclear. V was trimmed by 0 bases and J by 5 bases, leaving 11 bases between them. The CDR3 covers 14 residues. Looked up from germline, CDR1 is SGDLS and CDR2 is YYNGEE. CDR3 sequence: CASSVGLAGETQYF. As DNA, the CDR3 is TGTGCCAGCAGCGTAGGGTTAGCTGGTGAGACCCAGTACTTC.

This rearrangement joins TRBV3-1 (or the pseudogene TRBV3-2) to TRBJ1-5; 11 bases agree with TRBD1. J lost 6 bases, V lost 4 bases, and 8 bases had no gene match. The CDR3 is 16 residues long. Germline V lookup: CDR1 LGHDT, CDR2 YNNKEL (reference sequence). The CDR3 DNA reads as TGTGCCAGCAGCCGTGGGACAGGGGGAGTTGGTCAGCCCCAGCATTTT. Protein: CASSRGTGGVGQPQHF.

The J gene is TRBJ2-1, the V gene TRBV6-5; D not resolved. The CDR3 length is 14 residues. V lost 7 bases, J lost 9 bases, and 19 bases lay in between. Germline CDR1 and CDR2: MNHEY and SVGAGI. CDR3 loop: CASTPTGRNGEQFF. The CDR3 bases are TGTGCCAGCACCCCGACGGGTAGAAATGGTGAGCAGTTCTTC.

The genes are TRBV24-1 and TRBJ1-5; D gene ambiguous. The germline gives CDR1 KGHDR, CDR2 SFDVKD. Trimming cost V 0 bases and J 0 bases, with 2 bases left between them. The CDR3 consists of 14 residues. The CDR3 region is CATSDLYSNQPQHF. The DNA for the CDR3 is TGTGCCACCAGTGATTTGTATAGCAATCAGCCCCAGCATTTT.

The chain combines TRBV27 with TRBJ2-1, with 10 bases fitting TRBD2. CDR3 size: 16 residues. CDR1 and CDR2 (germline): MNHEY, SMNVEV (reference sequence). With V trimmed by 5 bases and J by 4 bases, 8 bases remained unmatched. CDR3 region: CASSLFASGSYNEQFF. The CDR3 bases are TGTGCCAGCAGTCTGTTCGCTAGCGGGAGTTACAATGAGCAGTTCTTC.

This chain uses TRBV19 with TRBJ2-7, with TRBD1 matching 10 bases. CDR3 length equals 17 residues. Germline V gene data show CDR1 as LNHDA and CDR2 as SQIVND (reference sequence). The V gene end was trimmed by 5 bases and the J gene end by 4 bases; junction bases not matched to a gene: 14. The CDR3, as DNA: TGTGCCAGTAGTCCGAGACGAGGGACAGGGGAAGGTTACGAGCAGTACTTC. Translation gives CASSPRRGTGEGYEQYF.

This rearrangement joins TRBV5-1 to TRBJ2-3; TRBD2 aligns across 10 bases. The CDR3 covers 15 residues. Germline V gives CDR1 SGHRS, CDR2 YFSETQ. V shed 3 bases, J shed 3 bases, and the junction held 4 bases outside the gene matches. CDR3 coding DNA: TGCGCCAGCAGCTGGATAGCGGGGGGAACAGATACGCAGTATTTT. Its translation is CASSWIAGGTDTQYF.

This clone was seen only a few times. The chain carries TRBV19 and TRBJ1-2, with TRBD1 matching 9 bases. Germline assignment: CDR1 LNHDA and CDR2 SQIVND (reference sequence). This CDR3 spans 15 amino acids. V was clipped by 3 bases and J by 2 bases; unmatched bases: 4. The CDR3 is CASSIAGQGNYGYTF. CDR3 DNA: TGTGCCAGTAGTATCGCGGGACAGGGCAACTATGGCTACACCTTC.

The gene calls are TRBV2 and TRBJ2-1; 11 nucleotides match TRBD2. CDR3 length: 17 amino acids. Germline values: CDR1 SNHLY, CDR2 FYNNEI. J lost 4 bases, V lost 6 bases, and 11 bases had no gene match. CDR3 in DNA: TGTGCCAGCAGGGGGCTACTAGCGGGAGCCCTATACAATGAGCAGTTCTTC. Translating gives CASRGLLAGALYNEQFF.

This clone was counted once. The CDR3 coding sequence is TGTGCCAGCAGTTACAGGAGGGCCCAAGGCTATGGCTACACCTTC. It codes for CASSYRRAQGYGYTF. The chain has TRBV6-5 and TRBJ1-2; D is unclear. This CDR3 spans 15 amino acids. CDR1 is MNHEY and CDR2 is SVGAGI in the germline V gene. V dropped 2 bases and J dropped 4 bases, with 14 bases sitting between them.

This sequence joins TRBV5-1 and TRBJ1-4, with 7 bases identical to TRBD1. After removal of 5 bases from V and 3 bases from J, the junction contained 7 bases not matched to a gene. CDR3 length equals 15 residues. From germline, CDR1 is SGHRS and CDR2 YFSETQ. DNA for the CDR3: TGCGCCAGCAGACCCGAGGGGGCAGCTAATGAAAAACTGTTTTTT. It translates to CASRPEGAANEKLFF.

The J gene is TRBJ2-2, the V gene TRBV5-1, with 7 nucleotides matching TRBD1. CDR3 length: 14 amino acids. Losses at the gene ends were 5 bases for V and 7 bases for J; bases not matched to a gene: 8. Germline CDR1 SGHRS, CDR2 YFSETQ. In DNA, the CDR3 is TGCGCCAGCAGGGGGGACCGACAGGGCGGGGAGCTGTTTTTT. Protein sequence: CASRGDRQGGELFF.

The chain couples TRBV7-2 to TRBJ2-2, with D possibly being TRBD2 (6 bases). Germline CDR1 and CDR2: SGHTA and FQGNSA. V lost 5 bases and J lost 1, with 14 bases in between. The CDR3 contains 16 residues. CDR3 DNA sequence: TGTGCCAGCAGCGGTCCAAGCGGGCTGAACACCGGGGAGCTGTTTTTT. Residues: CASSGPSGLNTGELFF.

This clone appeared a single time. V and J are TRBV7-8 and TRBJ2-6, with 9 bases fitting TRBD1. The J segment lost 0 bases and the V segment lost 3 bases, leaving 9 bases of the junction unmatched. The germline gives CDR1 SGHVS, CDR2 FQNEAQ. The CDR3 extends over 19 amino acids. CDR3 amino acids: CASSLTGGTPLSGANVLTF. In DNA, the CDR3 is TGTGCCAGCAGCTTGACAGGGGGGACGCCCCTCTCTGGGGCCAACGTCCTGACTTTC.

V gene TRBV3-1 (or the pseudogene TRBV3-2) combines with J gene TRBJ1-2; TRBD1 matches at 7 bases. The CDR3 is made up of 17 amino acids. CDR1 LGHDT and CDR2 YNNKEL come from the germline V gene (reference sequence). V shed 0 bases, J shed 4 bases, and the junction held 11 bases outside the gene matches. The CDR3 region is CASSQEVGTEETYGYTF. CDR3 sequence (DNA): TGTGCCAGCAGCCAAGAAGTCGGGACAGAAGAAACCTATGGCTACACCTTC.

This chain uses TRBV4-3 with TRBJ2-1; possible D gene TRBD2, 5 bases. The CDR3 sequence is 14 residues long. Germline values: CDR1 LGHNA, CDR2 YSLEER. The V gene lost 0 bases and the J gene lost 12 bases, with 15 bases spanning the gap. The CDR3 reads CASSQEAGGTGQFF. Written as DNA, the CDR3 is TGCGCCAGCAGCCAAGAGGCCGGAGGCACGGGGCAGTTCTTC.

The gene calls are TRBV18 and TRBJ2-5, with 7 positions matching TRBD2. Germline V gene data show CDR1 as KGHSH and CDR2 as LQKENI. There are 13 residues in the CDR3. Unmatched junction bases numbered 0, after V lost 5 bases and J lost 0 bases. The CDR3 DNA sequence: TGTGCCAGCTCAGGGACTAACCAAGAGACCCAGTACTTC. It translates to CASSGTNQETQYF.

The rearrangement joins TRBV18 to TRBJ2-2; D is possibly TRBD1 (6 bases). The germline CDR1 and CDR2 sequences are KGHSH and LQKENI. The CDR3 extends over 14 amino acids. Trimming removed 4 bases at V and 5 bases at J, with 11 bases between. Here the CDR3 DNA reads TGTGCCAGCTCACAAGCAGGGGTGACCGGGGAGCTGTTTTTT. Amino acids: CASSQAGVTGELFF.

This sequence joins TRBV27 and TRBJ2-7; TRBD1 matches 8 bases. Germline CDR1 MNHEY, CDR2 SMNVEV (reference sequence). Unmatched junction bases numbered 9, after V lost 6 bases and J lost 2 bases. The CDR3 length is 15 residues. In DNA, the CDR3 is TGTGCCAGCAGAGGGGATGGGACAGGAGCCTACGAGCAGTACTTC. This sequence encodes CASRGDGTGAYEQYF.

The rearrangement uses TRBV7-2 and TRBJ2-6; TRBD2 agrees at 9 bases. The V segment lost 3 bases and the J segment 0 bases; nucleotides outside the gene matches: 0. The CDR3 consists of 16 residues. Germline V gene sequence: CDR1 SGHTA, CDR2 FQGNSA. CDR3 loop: CASSLTSGSGANVLTF. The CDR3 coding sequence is TGTGCCAGCAGCTTGACTAGCGGCTCTGGGGCCAACGTCCTGACTTTC.

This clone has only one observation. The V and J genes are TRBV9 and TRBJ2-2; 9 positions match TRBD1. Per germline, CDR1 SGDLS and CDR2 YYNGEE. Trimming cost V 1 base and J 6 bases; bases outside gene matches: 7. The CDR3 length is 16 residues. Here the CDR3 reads CASSVITGGSPGELFF. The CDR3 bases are TGTGCCAGCAGCGTAATTACAGGGGGCTCTCCCGGGGAGCTGTTTTTT.

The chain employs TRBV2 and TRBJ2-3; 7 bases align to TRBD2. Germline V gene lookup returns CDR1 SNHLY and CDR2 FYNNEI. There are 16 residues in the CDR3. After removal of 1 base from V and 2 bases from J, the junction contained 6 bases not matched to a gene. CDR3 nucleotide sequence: TGTGCCAGCAGTGAAGATGGACTAGACACCACAGATACGCAGTATTTT. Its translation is CASSEDGLDTTDTQYF.

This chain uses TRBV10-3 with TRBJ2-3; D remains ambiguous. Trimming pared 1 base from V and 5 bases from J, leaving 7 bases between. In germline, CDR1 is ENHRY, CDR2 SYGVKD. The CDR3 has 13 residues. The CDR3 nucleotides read TGTGCCATCAGTGAGTTTTCAGGAGATACGCAGTATTTT. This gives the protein CAISEFSGDTQYF.

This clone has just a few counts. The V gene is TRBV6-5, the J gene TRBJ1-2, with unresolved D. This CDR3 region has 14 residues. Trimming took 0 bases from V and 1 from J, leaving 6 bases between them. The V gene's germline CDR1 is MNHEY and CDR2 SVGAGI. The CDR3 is CASSYSNSNYGYTF. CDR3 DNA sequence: TGTGCCAGCAGTTACTCGAACAGTAACTATGGCTACACCTTC.

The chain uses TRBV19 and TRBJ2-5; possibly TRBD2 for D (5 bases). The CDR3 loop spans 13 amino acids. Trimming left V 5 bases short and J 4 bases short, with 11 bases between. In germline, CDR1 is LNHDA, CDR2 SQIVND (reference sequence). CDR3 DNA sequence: TGTGCCAGTAGTGTATCAGGAGGAGAGACCCAGTACTTC. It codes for CASSVSGGETQYF.

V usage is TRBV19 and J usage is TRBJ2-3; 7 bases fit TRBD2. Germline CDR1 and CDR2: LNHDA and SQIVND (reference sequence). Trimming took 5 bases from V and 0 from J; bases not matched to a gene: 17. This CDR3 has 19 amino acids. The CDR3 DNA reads TGTGCCAGTAGTCCGACCCAGAAACGTGGTAGCGGGAGCACAGATACGCAGTATTTT. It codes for CASSPTQKRGSGSTDTQYF.

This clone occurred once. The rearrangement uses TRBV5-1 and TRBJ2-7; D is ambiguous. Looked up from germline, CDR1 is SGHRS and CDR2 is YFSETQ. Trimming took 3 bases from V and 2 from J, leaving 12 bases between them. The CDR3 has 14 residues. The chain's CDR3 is CASSSGGSTYEQYF. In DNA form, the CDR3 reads TGCGCCAGCAGCTCAGGTGGGTCAACCTACGAGCAGTACTTC.

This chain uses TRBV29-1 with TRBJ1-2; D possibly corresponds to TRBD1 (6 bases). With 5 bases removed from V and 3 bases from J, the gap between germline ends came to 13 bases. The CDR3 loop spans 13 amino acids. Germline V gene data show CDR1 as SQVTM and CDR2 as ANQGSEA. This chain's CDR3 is CSVLQGSHYGYTF. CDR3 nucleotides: TGCAGCGTTCTACAGGGCAGCCACTATGGCTACACCTTC.

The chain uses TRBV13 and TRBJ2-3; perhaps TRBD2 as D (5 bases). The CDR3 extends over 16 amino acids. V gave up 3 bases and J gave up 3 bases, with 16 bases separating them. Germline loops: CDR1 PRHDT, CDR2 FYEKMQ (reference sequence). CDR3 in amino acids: CASSFGLPEGTDTQYF. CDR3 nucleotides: TGTGCCAGCAGCTTCGGTCTCCCCGAGGGAACAGATACGCAGTATTTT.

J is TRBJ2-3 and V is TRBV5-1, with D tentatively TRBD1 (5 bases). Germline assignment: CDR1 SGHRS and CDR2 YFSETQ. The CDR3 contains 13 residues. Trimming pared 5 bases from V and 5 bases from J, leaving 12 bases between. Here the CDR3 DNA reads TGCGCCAGCAGTAAGGGGCTCAAAGATACGCAGTATTTT. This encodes CASSKGLKDTQYF. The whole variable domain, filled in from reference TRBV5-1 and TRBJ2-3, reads KAGVTQTPRYLIKTRGQQVTLSCSPISGHRSVSWYQQTPGQGLQFLFEYFSETQRNKGNFPGRFSGRQFSNSRSEMNVSTLELGDSALYLCASSKGLKDTQYFGPGTRLTVL.

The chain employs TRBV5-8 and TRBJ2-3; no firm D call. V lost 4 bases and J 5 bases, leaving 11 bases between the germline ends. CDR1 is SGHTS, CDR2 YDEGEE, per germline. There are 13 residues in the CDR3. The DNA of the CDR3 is TGTGCCAGCAGCCCGATAACGGGAGATACGCAGTATTTT. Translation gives CASSPITGDTQYF.